A single sample gave rise to the 3 T cell receptor beta chains below, sequenced in a study of cytomegalovirus exposure and HLA in healthy donors. Use of 60 Vbeta and 13 Jbeta primers characterized the PCR. Profiling relied on immunoSEQ multiplex PCR, and the TCRdb table lists in-frame clones only, not all of them. The repertoire consists of 200,000 to 300,000 clones, with around 80% occurring once and the leading ten covering around 5.7%. Sample: PBMCs. These TCRs come from a woman aged 40 to 49 in good health and CMV-seropositive.

The gene calls are TRBV6-5 and TRBJ1-6; TRBD1 aligns across 10 bases. Germline values: CDR1 MNHEY, CDR2 SVGAGI. The CDR3 runs 15 residues. The V and J ends lost 5 bases and 6 bases, in that order; junction bases with no gene match: 4. Here the CDR3 DNA reads TGTGCCAGCAGTAAATGGGACAGGGGTAATTCACCCCTCCACTTT. Its protein is CASSKWDRGNSPLHF.

This clone turned up a few times. This chain connects TRBV5-4 to TRBJ1-1; 10 bases align to TRBD1. The CDR3 covers 15 residues. Germline lookup yields CDR1 SGHNT and CDR2 YYREEE (reference sequence). V was pared by 4 bases and J by 1 base, with 4 bases of the junction left unmatched. CDR3: CASSPRDRGNTEAFF. The CDR3 region has the DNA TGTGCCAGCAGCCCTAGGGACAGGGGGAACACTGAAGCTTTCTTT.

This clone showed up just a few times. This chain joins TRBV19 and TRBJ1-2, with TRBD1 matching over 7 bases. After removal of 4 bases from V and 0 bases from J, the junction contained 5 bases not matched to a gene. Germline values: CDR1 LNHDA, CDR2 SQIVND (reference sequence). This CDR3 comprises 15 residues. The CDR3 coding sequence is TGTGCCAGTAGTACTCGGACAGGAACTAACTATGGCTACACCTTC. It translates to CASSTRTGTNYGYTF.